This TCR beta chain was documented in a study of blood T cell repertoires in COVID-19. Study-wide background: Acute and convalescent COVID-19 specimens originated in the United States, Italy and Spain. T cells, B-cell-depleted T cells, or PBMCs supplied cDNA or gDNA.

How the authors handled the data: It was from reference gene primer amplification that nucleated cell counts were estimated. Sequenced by immunoSEQ multiplex PCR; TCRdb stores in-frame clones only, minus some. D and trimming were read from the DNA, whereas the V and J calls and clone size are those reported in that table. The table records 85,000 to 130,000 clones, 90% to 95% of them present only once. V shed 9 bases and J 7 bases; nucleotides not matched to a gene: 7. The CDR3 is 12 residues long. Germline loops: CDR1 KGHDR, CDR2 SFDVKD. The sequence was obtained from a man between 60 and 70 years old with acute or convalescent COVID-19. This chain uses TRBV24-1 with TRBJ2-5, with 7 bases lining up with TRBD2. The sequenced sample consisted of peripheral blood. The CDR3 region is CATRGTTGTQYF. The DNA of the CDR3 is TGTGCCACCCGCGGGACTACTGGGACCCAGTACTTC.